A selection of T cell receptor beta chains follows, all from one sample in a study of T-cell reconstitution after alpha-beta-depleted transplantation in children. In TCRdb, the PCR reads were re-called with MiXCR into one record per CDR3 protein. The sample lists some 200,000 distinct CDR3 sequences; approximately 15% were seen once. Specimen: PBMCs from the stem cell graft donor, collected from the stem cell graft. These receptors all come from a human donor who donated a stem cell graft to a child with acute lymphoblastic leukemia. Each CDR3 is given with its conserved first and last residue. Each record gives: J gene, V gene, CDR3 protein.

TRBJ2-3 | TRBV7-8 | CASSLPGNQGDTQYF
TRBJ1-1 | TRBV19 | CASSIGVGGSVEAFF
TRBJ2-1 | TRBV14 | CASSSYVAGGLYNEQFF
TRBJ2-5 | TRBV5-1 | CASSTGGRETQYF
TRBJ1-1 | TRBV18 | CASSPRVQGNTEAFF
TRBJ2-7 | TRBV10-3 | CAIRDPGFKIEQYF
TRBJ1-1 | TRBV20-1 | CSAAILTGGASTEAFF
TRBJ2-7 | TRBV7-6 | CASSPQTGSYEQYF
TRBJ2-1 | TRBV7-2 | CASSPYPGFF
TRBJ1-4 | TRBV12-3/TRBV12-4 | CASSLSGASDEKLFF
TRBJ2-7 | TRBV4-2 | CASSQGEGGYEQYF
TRBJ1-1 | TRBV5-5 | CASEGGGILGNTEAFF
TRBJ2-2 | TRBV19 | CASSIRPSEPGELFF
TRBJ2-5 | TRBV7-2 | CASSLGLDQETQYF
TRBJ1-2 | TRBV5-6 | CASSPRTFGTGIYGYTF
TRBJ2-3 | TRBV5-1 | CASSLGGRKGDTQYF
TRBJ2-7 | TRBV6-5 | CASSYSTGGLGQYF
TRBJ1-5 | TRBV20-1 | CSARVRLGWNQPQHF
TRBJ2-4 | TRBV19 | CASSAIGLAGGVNIQYF
TRBJ2-5 | TRBV12-3/TRBV12-4 | CASSLDRHQETQYF
TRBJ2-1 | TRBV5-1 | CASSLSLAGRNEQFF
TRBJ1-2 | TRBV11-3 | CASSLDGTEYGYTF
TRBJ2-5 | TRBV5-1 | CASSKGLERPETQYF
TRBJ2-3 | TRBV20-1 | CSARDLTSGRAPQYF
TRBJ2-7 | TRBV5-1 | CASSLGVGNEQYF
TRBJ1-1 | TRBV6-1 | CASSEGIKGLAFF
TRBJ2-4 | TRBV12-3/TRBV12-4 | CASSLTGATKNIQYF
TRBJ2-3 | TRBV11-2 | CASSWGLAGVWGTDTQYF